The rows below give T cell receptor beta chains drawn from one sample of a study of post-analysis software for immune sequencing data. TCRdb passed the PCR reads through MiXCR, listing each CDR3 protein once. The data show hundreds of thousands of distinct CDR3 sequences, with around 50% seen just once and approximately 4.2% held by the top ten. Material: blood. The receptors here all came from a girl between 10 and 17 years old with multiple sclerosis. Each CDR3 is given with its conserved first and last residue. The order of the fields is CDR3 length, V gene, J gene, clone size, D gene, CDR3 DNA, CDR3 protein. A D gene is named only where the DNA matches it firmly. Rows may omit the clone size; those that give it use once, few, many or a size class.

len: 16
v_gene: TRBV7-9
j_gene: TRBJ2-7
abundance: NA
d_gene: TRBD2
CDR3nt: TGTGCCAGCAGCATACTAGCGGGAGGGTCCCCCTACGAGCAGTACTTC
CDR3aa: CASSILAGGSPYEQYF

len: 15
v_gene: TRBV27
j_gene: TRBJ2-7
abundance: NA
d_gene: TRBD2
CDR3nt: TGTGCCAGCAGTTTACCGGGGGGGGCGGCCTACGAGCAGTACTTC
CDR3aa: CASSLPGGAAYEQYF

len: 13
v_gene: TRBV12-3/TRBV12-4
j_gene: TRBJ2-7
abundance: NA
d_gene: NA
CDR3nt: TGTGCCAGCAGTTTACAATTCATGTACGAGCAGTACTTC
CDR3aa: CASSLQFMYEQYF

len: 17
v_gene: TRBV15
j_gene: TRBJ1-1
abundance: NA
d_gene: TRBD1
CDR3nt: TGTGCCACCAGCAGTTACCGACAGGGGAATGCGAGAACTGAAGCTTTCTTT
CDR3aa: CATSSYRQGNARTEAFF

len: 14
v_gene: TRBV12-3/TRBV12-4
j_gene: TRBJ1-1
abundance: NA
d_gene: NA
CDR3nt: TGTGCCAGCAGTCGCAGGGGTTGGGACACTGAAGCTTTCTTT
CDR3aa: CASSRRGWDTEAFF

len: 13
v_gene: TRBV29-1
j_gene: TRBJ2-1
abundance: NA
d_gene: TRBD1
CDR3nt: TGCAGCGTAGATGACAGGGGGCAATATGAGCAGTTCTTC
CDR3aa: CSVDDRGQYEQFF

len: 16
v_gene: TRBV4-1
j_gene: TRBJ2-7
abundance: few
d_gene: NA
CDR3nt: TGCGCCAGCAGCCAAGATCCGGGGACACCCCTTCCCGAGCAGTACTTC
CDR3aa: CASSQDPGTPLPEQYF

len: 16
v_gene: TRBV5-5
j_gene: TRBJ2-2
abundance: NA
d_gene: TRBD1
CDR3nt: TGTGCCAGCAGCTCACAGGGGGTAAGGGTTGCCGGGGAGCTGTTTTTT
CDR3aa: CASSSQGVRVAGELFF

len: 19
v_gene: TRBV3-1
j_gene: TRBJ1-5
abundance: NA
d_gene: NA
CDR3nt: TGTGCCAGCAGCCAAGGGCGGGCGATGGGGTCGGGGGACAATCAGCCCCAGCATTTT
CDR3aa: CASSQGRAMGSGDNQPQHF

len: 15
v_gene: TRBV25-1
j_gene: TRBJ2-7
abundance: NA
d_gene: TRBD1
CDR3nt: TGTGCCAGCAGTGAGCAGGGGGCTAATTACAATGAGCAGTACTTC
CDR3aa: CASSEQGANYNEQYF

len: 14
v_gene: TRBV29-1
j_gene: TRBJ2-7
abundance: NA
d_gene: TRBD1
CDR3nt: TGCAGCGCTATAGGACAGGGGGCTAACTACGAGCAGTACTTC
CDR3aa: CSAIGQGANYEQYF

len: 13
v_gene: TRBV14
j_gene: TRBJ2-3
abundance: NA
d_gene: NA
CDR3nt: TGTGCCAGCAGCCAAGTACCCACGAATACGCAGTATTTT
CDR3aa: CASSQVPTNTQYF

len: 15
v_gene: TRBV28
j_gene: TRBJ1-5
abundance: NA
d_gene: NA
CDR3nt: TGTGCCAGCAGCATGACCTTATGGGGCAATCAGCCCCAGCATTTT
CDR3aa: CASSMTLWGNQPQHF

len: 11
v_gene: TRBV5-1
j_gene: TRBJ2-4
abundance: NA
d_gene: NA
CDR3nt: TGCGCCAGCAGCTTGGAGGGCATTCAGTACTTC
CDR3aa: CASSLEGIQYF

len: 15
v_gene: TRBV10-3
j_gene: TRBJ2-7
abundance: NA
d_gene: TRBD2
CDR3nt: TGTGCCATCAGGGACGGCGGGGGAACCACCTACGAGCAGTACTTC
CDR3aa: CAIRDGGGTTYEQYF

len: 12
v_gene: TRBV29-1
j_gene: TRBJ2-5
abundance: NA
d_gene: NA
CDR3nt: TGCAGCGCAGAGCCCGTACCAGAGACCCAGTACTTC
CDR3aa: CSAEPVPETQYF

len: 16
v_gene: TRBV10-3
j_gene: TRBJ2-1
abundance: NA
d_gene: NA
CDR3nt: TGTGCCATCAGTGAGTCGGGGGGCCCTTCCTACAATGAGCAGTTCTTC
CDR3aa: CAISESGGPSYNEQFF

len: 18
v_gene: TRBV6-5
j_gene: TRBJ2-6
abundance: NA
d_gene: TRBD1
CDR3nt: TGTGCCAGCAGTTACTTCCCGGGACAGGGTTCTGGGGCCAACGTCCTGACTTTC
CDR3aa: CASSYFPGQGSGANVLTF

len: 14
v_gene: TRBV29-1
j_gene: TRBJ2-5
abundance: NA
d_gene: TRBD2
CDR3nt: TGCAGCGTTGAAGCTCGGGGGGGCCAAGAGACCCAGTACTTC
CDR3aa: CSVEARGGQETQYF

len: 15
v_gene: TRBV5-1
j_gene: TRBJ2-7
abundance: NA
d_gene: TRBD2
CDR3nt: TGCGCCAGCAGCTTGGGTAGCGGGGGTTTCAACGAGCAGTACTTC
CDR3aa: CASSLGSGGFNEQYF

len: 12
v_gene: TRBV18
j_gene: TRBJ2-3
abundance: few
d_gene: NA
CDR3nt: TGTGCCAGCTCACCACGGCGGGATACGCAGTATTTT
CDR3aa: CASSPRRDTQYF

len: 16
v_gene: TRBV5-1
j_gene: TRBJ2-7
abundance: NA
d_gene: NA
CDR3nt: TGCGCCAGCAGCTTGGCCGGCGGCGGATACTCCTACGAGCAGTACTTC
CDR3aa: CASSLAGGGYSYEQYF

len: 17
v_gene: TRBV2
j_gene: TRBJ1-2
abundance: NA
d_gene: TRBD1
CDR3nt: TGTGCCAGCAGTGAAGCGCCCCCGGGACAGGGGTTCTATGGCTACACCTTC
CDR3aa: CASSEAPPGQGFYGYTF

len: 17
v_gene: TRBV7-3
j_gene: TRBJ1-2
abundance: NA
d_gene: TRBD1
CDR3nt: TGTGCCAGCAGCCCCGGGACAGGCTTCACCTCTATGAAGGGCTACACCTTC
CDR3aa: CASSPGTGFTSMKGYTF

len: 11
v_gene: TRBV5-5
j_gene: TRBJ2-1
abundance: NA
d_gene: NA
CDR3nt: TGTGCCAGCAGCACCGTACGTGAGCAGTTCTTC
CDR3aa: CASSTVREQFF

len: 14
v_gene: TRBV3-1
j_gene: TRBJ2-7
abundance: NA
d_gene: NA
CDR3nt: TGTACCAGCAGCCGAAATGCAGGGCCACCTTTGCAGTACTTC
CDR3aa: CTSSRNAGPPLQYF

len: 13
v_gene: TRBV7-7
j_gene: TRBJ2-5
abundance: NA
d_gene: TRBD1
CDR3nt: TGTGCCAGCAGTAACAGGGGTGGAAAGACCCAGTACTTC
CDR3aa: CASSNRGGKTQYF

len: 13
v_gene: TRBV10-3
j_gene: TRBJ1-6
abundance: NA
d_gene: NA
CDR3nt: TGTGCCATCAACGGTGCCAGAGATTCACCCCTCCACTTT
CDR3aa: CAINGARDSPLHF

len: 18
v_gene: TRBV4-1
j_gene: TRBJ1-2
abundance: NA
d_gene: NA
CDR3nt: TGCGCCAGCAGCCAAGATCAAGGAGACAGGACCAATAACTATGGCTACACCTTC
CDR3aa: CASSQDQGDRTNNYGYTF

len: 17
v_gene: TRBV5-1
j_gene: TRBJ2-5
abundance: NA
d_gene: TRBD2
CDR3nt: TGCGCCAGCAGCTTGTTGGACCTAGCGGGAGGTAGGAAGACCCAGTACTTC
CDR3aa: CASSLLDLAGGRKTQYF

len: 18
v_gene: TRBV5-1
j_gene: TRBJ2-7
abundance: few
d_gene: TRBD1
CDR3nt: TGCGCCAGCAGCTTGTCGGATTCCTCCGGGACAGGGTCCTACGAGCAGTACTTC
CDR3aa: CASSLSDSSGTGSYEQYF

len: 14
v_gene: TRBV20-1
j_gene: TRBJ2-4
abundance: NA
d_gene: NA
CDR3nt: TGCAGTGCTAGTATACAACTAGCCAAAAACATTCAGTACTTC
CDR3aa: CSASIQLAKNIQYF

len: 18
v_gene: TRBV7-9
j_gene: TRBJ1-4
abundance: NA
d_gene: NA
CDR3nt: TGTGCCAGCAGCTTAAAAGGGGCAGGACTGCCAACTAATGAAAAACTGTTTTTT
CDR3aa: CASSLKGAGLPTNEKLFF

len: 14
v_gene: TRBV5-1
j_gene: TRBJ2-5
abundance: NA
d_gene: TRBD1
CDR3nt: TGCGCCAGCAGCTCACCGACAGGGGGAGAGACCCAGTACTTC
CDR3aa: CASSSPTGGETQYF

len: 16
v_gene: TRBV5-5
j_gene: TRBJ2-7
abundance: few
d_gene: TRBD1
CDR3nt: TGTGCCAGCAGCTTGGGAGGGCGACGGGACAGCTACGAGCAGTACTTC
CDR3aa: CASSLGGRRDSYEQYF

len: 14
v_gene: TRBV5-1
j_gene: TRBJ2-1
abundance: few
d_gene: TRBD2
CDR3nt: TGCGCCAGCATGGGAGGGAGCTCCTACAATGAGCAGTTCTTC
CDR3aa: CASMGGSSYNEQFF

len: 14
v_gene: TRBV29-1
j_gene: TRBJ2-7
abundance: NA
d_gene: TRBD1
CDR3nt: TGCAGCGTACCCATTAGGACAGGCTCCCACGAGCAGTACTTC
CDR3aa: CSVPIRTGSHEQYF

len: 14
v_gene: TRBV15
j_gene: TRBJ2-7
abundance: NA
d_gene: TRBD2
CDR3nt: TGTGCCACCAGCGTAGCGGGTACCTCCTACGAGCAGTACTTC
CDR3aa: CATSVAGTSYEQYF

len: 13
v_gene: TRBV20-1
j_gene: TRBJ1-2
abundance: once
d_gene: NA
CDR3nt: TGCAGTGCTAGAAGGTCTTCTAACTATGGCTACACCTTC
CDR3aa: CSARRSSNYGYTF

len: 14
v_gene: TRBV5-1
j_gene: TRBJ2-5
abundance: NA
d_gene: TRBD2
CDR3nt: TGCGCCAGCAGCTTGCTAGCGGGACTAAATGAGCAGTACTTC
CDR3aa: CASSLLAGLNEQYF

len: 15
v_gene: TRBV20-1
j_gene: TRBJ2-1
abundance: NA
d_gene: TRBD2
CDR3nt: TGCAGTACACCTCTAGCGGGGAGCTCCTACAATGAGCAGTTCTTC
CDR3aa: CSTPLAGSSYNEQFF

len: 13
v_gene: TRBV12-3/TRBV12-4
j_gene: TRBJ2-1
abundance: few
d_gene: NA
CDR3nt: TGTGCCAGCAGTTTCGACCCGATCAATGAGCAGTTCTTC
CDR3aa: CASSFDPINEQFF

len: 15
v_gene: TRBV11-2
j_gene: TRBJ1-5
abundance: few
d_gene: NA
CDR3nt: TGTGCCAGCAGCTTAGGGATCCTAGGCAATCAGCCCCAGCATTTT
CDR3aa: CASSLGILGNQPQHF

len: 13
v_gene: TRBV7-9
j_gene: TRBJ2-4
abundance: NA
d_gene: TRBD1
CDR3nt: TGTGCCAGCAGCGAGGGGACAGGACTCATTCAGTACTTC
CDR3aa: CASSEGTGLIQYF

len: 17
v_gene: TRBV24-1
j_gene: TRBJ2-5
abundance: once
d_gene: NA
CDR3nt: TGTGCCACCAGTGATAGGGTTAGTGGTGAACCGGGGGAGGCCCAGTACTTC
CDR3aa: CATSDRVSGEPGEAQYF

len: 16
v_gene: TRBV9
j_gene: TRBJ2-5
abundance: NA
d_gene: TRBD2
CDR3nt: TGTGCCAGCAGTGCTGTGAAGCGGGGAGGAGGAGAGACCCAGTACTTC
CDR3aa: CASSAVKRGGGETQYF

len: 11
v_gene: TRBV20-1
j_gene: TRBJ2-1
abundance: NA
d_gene: TRBD2
CDR3nt: TGCAGTGCTAGAGAGGGGACTAGCGAGTTCTTC
CDR3aa: CSAREGTSEFF

len: 8
v_gene: TRBV7-4
j_gene: TRBJ2-3
abundance: NA
d_gene: NA
CDR3nt: TGTGCCCCAGATACGCAGTATTTT
CDR3aa: CAPDTQYF

len: 13
v_gene: TRBV12-3/TRBV12-4
j_gene: TRBJ2-3
abundance: few
d_gene: NA
CDR3nt: TGTGCCACACTCCTAGGGAACACAGATACGCAGTATTTT
CDR3aa: CATLLGNTDTQYF

len: 17
v_gene: TRBV29-1
j_gene: TRBJ2-1
abundance: NA
d_gene: TRBD2
CDR3nt: TGCAGCGTTGAAGCCCGACTAGCGACCTACTCCTACAATGAGCAGTTCTTC
CDR3aa: CSVEARLATYSYNEQFF

len: 14
v_gene: TRBV7-9
j_gene: TRBJ1-2
abundance: NA
d_gene: NA
CDR3nt: TGTGCCAGCAGCTCGAGACAGACTGGCTATGGCTACACCTTC
CDR3aa: CASSSRQTGYGYTF

len: 14
v_gene: TRBV20-1
j_gene: TRBJ1-2
abundance: few
d_gene: NA
CDR3nt: TGCAGTGTTAGCTTCCGGGACACCCTCTATGGCTACACCTTC
CDR3aa: CSVSFRDTLYGYTF

len: 16
v_gene: TRBV5-1
j_gene: TRBJ1-2
abundance: once
d_gene: NA
CDR3nt: TGCGCCAGCAGCTTGGGCCTCGGCGGGACTAACTATGGCTACACCTTC
CDR3aa: CASSLGLGGTNYGYTF

len: 15
v_gene: TRBV29-1
j_gene: TRBJ1-2
abundance: NA
d_gene: TRBD1
CDR3nt: TGCAGCGCCGGCGGGGGACAGGGAGATACCTATGGCTACACCTTC
CDR3aa: CSAGGGQGDTYGYTF

len: 16
v_gene: TRBV9
j_gene: TRBJ1-1
abundance: NA
d_gene: NA
CDR3nt: TGTGCCAGCAGCCCACGCGAGGGGGGGCCGGGCACTGAAGCTTTCTTT
CDR3aa: CASSPREGGPGTEAFF

len: 15
v_gene: TRBV20-1
j_gene: TRBJ1-2
abundance: NA
d_gene: NA
CDR3nt: TGCAGTGCCGCCGTGTCGACAGAGGCTAACTATGGCTACACCTTC
CDR3aa: CSAAVSTEANYGYTF

len: 16
v_gene: TRBV4-1
j_gene: TRBJ1-2
abundance: NA
d_gene: NA
CDR3nt: TGCGCCAGCAGCCCTCAAAGGGGGGAGCGAGTCTATGGCTACACCTTC
CDR3aa: CASSPQRGERVYGYTF

len: 13
v_gene: TRBV20-1
j_gene: TRBJ2-7
abundance: NA
d_gene: TRBD2
CDR3nt: TGCAGTGCTCCGGGACTAGCGTCCTACGAGCAGTACTTC
CDR3aa: CSAPGLASYEQYF

len: 12
v_gene: TRBV7-2
j_gene: TRBJ1-5
abundance: few
d_gene: NA
CDR3nt: TGTGCCAGCAGCTTGGCAGGTGGCCCCCAGCATTTT
CDR3aa: CASSLAGGPQHF

len: 17
v_gene: TRBV9
j_gene: TRBJ2-1
abundance: NA
d_gene: TRBD2
CDR3nt: TGTGCCAGCAGCCAAGGGACTAGCGGGAGGGCGGGCTGGGAGCAGTTCTTC
CDR3aa: CASSQGTSGRAGWEQFF